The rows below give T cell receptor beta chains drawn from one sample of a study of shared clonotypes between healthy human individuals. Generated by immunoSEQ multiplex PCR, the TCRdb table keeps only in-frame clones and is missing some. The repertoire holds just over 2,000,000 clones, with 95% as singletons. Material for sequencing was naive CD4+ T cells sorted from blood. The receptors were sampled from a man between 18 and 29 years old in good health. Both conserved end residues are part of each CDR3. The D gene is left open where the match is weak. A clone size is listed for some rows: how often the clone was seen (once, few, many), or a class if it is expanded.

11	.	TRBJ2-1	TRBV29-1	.	CSVQGSNEQFF	TGCAGCGTCCAGGGTTCCAATGAGCAGTTCTTC
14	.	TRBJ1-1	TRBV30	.	CAWGGGVGNTEAFF	TGTGCCTGGGGCGGAGGCGTTGGGAACACTGAAGCTTTCTTT
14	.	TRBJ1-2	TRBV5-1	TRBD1	CASSAGTVSFGYTF	TGCGCCAGCAGCGCCGGGACAGTAAGTTTTGGCTACACCTTC
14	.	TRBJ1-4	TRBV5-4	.	CASTDRSGDEKLFF	TGTGCCAGCACCGATCGGAGCGGGGATGAAAAACTGTTTTTT
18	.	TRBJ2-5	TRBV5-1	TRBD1	CASSRWPGQGFLQETQYF	TGCGCCAGCAGCCGGTGGCCGGGACAGGGGTTTTTGCAAGAGACCCAGTACTTC
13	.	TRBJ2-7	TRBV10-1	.	CASSSPGTGEQYF	TGCGCCAGCAGTTCTCCAGGGACGGGTGAGCAGTACTTC
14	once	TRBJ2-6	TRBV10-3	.	CAIKEDSGANVLTF	TGTGCCATCAAGGAGGACTCTGGGGCCAACGTCCTGACTTTC
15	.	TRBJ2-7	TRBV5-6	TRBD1	CASSAYDRASYEQYF	TGTGCCAGCAGCGCCTACGACAGGGCGTCCTACGAGCAGTACTTC
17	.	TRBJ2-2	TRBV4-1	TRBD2	CASSQVGLAVGTGELFF	TGCGCCAGCAGCCAAGTCGGTCTAGCGGTTGGGACCGGGGAGCTGTTTTTT
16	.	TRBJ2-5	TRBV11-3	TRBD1	CASSFSGTGRQETQYF	TGTGCCAGCAGCTTTTCTGGGACAGGGAGACAAGAGACCCAGTACTTC
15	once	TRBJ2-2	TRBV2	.	CASSWEQQNTGELFF	TGTGCCAGCAGTTGGGAACAGCAGAACACCGGGGAGCTGTTTTTT
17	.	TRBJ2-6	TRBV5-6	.	CASSFGQGSSGANVLTF	TGTGCCAGCAGCTTCGGCCAGGGATCCTCTGGGGCCAACGTCCTGACTTTC
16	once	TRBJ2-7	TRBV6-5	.	CASSYSTASGFYEQYF	TGTGCCAGCAGTTACTCGACCGCGAGCGGGTTCTACGAGCAGTACTTC
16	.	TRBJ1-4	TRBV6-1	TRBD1	CASSEGTGARNEKLFF	TGTGCCAGCAGTGAAGGGACAGGGGCCCGGAATGAAAAACTGTTTTTT
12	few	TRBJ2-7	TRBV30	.	CAWRGFSYEQYF	TGTGCCTGGAGAGGATTCTCCTACGAGCAGTACTTC
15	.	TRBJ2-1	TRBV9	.	CASSVTSVSYNEQFF	TGTGCCAGCAGCGTAACAAGCGTCTCCTACAATGAGCAGTTCTTC
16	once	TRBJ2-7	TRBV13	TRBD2	CASSPRTSGIPYEQYF	TGTGCCAGCAGCCCGCGGACTAGCGGGATTCCCTACGAGCAGTACTTC
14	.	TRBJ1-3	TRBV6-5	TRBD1	CASSFRGFGNTIYF	TGTGCCAGCAGCTTCAGGGGGTTTGGAAACACCATATATTTT
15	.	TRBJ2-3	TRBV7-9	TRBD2	CASSTGLAGPDTQYF	TGTGCCAGCAGCACGGGACTAGCCGGGCCAGATACGCAGTATTTT
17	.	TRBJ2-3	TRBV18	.	CASSPTGPQGSTDTQYF	TGTGCCAGCTCACCGACCGGGCCCCAGGGTTCCACAGATACGCAGTATTTT
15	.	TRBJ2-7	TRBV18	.	CASSPQPDRSYEQYF	TGTGCCAGCTCACCACAGCCCGACAGATCCTACGAGCAGTACTTC
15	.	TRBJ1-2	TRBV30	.	CAWSASWTSNYGYTF	TGTGCCTGGAGCGCTAGTTGGACATCTAACTATGGCTACACCTTC
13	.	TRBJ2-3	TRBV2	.	CASSTQGIAAQYF	TGTGCCAGCAGTACCCAGGGGATCGCGGCGCAGTATTTT
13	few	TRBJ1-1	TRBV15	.	CATSRDQDTEAFF	TGTGCCACCAGCAGAGATCAGGACACTGAAGCTTTCTTT
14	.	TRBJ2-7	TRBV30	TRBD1	CAWGMGTGVDEQYF	TGTGCCTGGGGGATGGGGACAGGGGTTGATGAGCAGTACTTC
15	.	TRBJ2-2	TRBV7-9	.	CASSLADLSPGELFF	TGTGCCAGCAGCTTAGCGGACTTAAGTCCCGGGGAGCTGTTTTTT
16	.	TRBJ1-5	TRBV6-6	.	CASSPHRVSSNQPQHF	TGTGCCAGCAGCCCCCATCGGGTTTCTAGCAATCAGCCCCAGCATTTT
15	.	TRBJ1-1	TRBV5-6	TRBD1	CASSGTGTGGTEAFF	TGTGCCAGCAGCGGCACCGGGACAGGGGGGACTGAAGCTTTCTTT
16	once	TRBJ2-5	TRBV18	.	CASSSTTGSVQETQYF	TGTGCCAGCTCATCAACCACCGGGTCAGTACAAGAGACCCAGTACTTC